This T cell receptor (beta chain) was retrieved from a study of blood T cell repertoires in COVID-19. Study summary: Specimens from acute and convalescent COVID-19 originated in the United States, Italy and Spain. From T cells, B-cell-depleted T cells, or PBMCs came the material, which was cDNA or gDNA.

Donors in Cohort 3 counted as recovered after two negative PCRs, clearance, or symptom resolution. Per the study methods: Amplification of reference gene primers provided the estimated nucleated cell counts. Sequenced by immunoSEQ multiplex PCR; TCRdb stores in-frame clones only, minus some. D and trimming were read from the DNA, whereas the V and J calls and clone size are those reported in that table. The table has 150,000 to 200,000 clones, around 80% seen once. The germline gives CDR1 KGHDR, CDR2 SFDVKD. V gave up 4 bases and J gave up 2 bases, with 15 bases separating them. The CDR3 is made up of 16 amino acids.

This sequence joins TRBV24-1 and TRBJ2-3; possible D gene TRBD2, 7 bases. This TCR derives from a woman aged 55 to 70 who had recovered from COVID-19. Material: PBMCs or T cells enriched from blood (not recorded which). CDR3 residues: CATSEYREGHTDTQYF. In DNA, the CDR3 is TGTGCCACCAGTGAATACAGGGAGGGCCACACAGATACGCAGTATTTT.